The 24 T cell receptor beta chains listed next were all sequenced from one sample in a study of metastatic and nonmetastatic thyroid tumors. TCRdb re-processed the PCR reads through MiXCR. The sample contains some 15,000 clones, roughly 22% of which appear only once. No treatment had been given to any patient before thyroid surgery. The sequenced material came from adjacent normal tissue. These receptors were taken from a female donor with papillary thyroid cancer or a benign thyroid nodule (not recorded which). Some clones in this sample may be carry-over from other donors' samples.

This clone turned up a few times. V gene TRBV7-8 combines with J gene TRBJ1-1, with D hard to call. The CDR3 extends over 13 amino acids. The germline CDR1 and CDR2 sequences are SGHVS and FQNEAQ. The germline V and J ends were trimmed by 8 bases and 0 bases, with 10 bases remaining between them. CDR3 bases: TGTGCCAGCCGAGGACTAATGAACACTGAAGCTTTCTTT. Amino acids: CASRGLMNTEAFF.

This clone was picked up a small number of times. This chain uses TRBV28 with TRBJ2-1; D is possibly TRBD2 (5 bases). The germline CDR1 and CDR2 sequences are MDHEN and SYDVKM. This CDR3 spans 12 amino acids. V lost 5 bases, J lost 10 bases, and 12 bases lay in between. For the CDR3, the DNA is TGTGCCAGCAGTGCCACTAGACTAGAGCAGTTCTTC. Amino acids: CASSATRLEQFF.

This clone was counted between two and nine times. This chain joins TRBV7-2 and TRBJ2-7; unclear D gene. Trimming shortened V by 3 bases and J by 0 bases, and 6 bases separated the two germline ends. The germline V gene has CDR1 SGHTA and CDR2 FQGNSA. The CDR3 length is 13 residues. CDR3 bases: TGTGCCAGCAGCTTCTCTAGCTCCTACGAGCAGTACTTC. Its translation: CASSFSSSYEQYF.

This clone occurred many times. The chain carries TRBV28 and TRBJ2-7; TRBD1 agrees at 7 bases. Germline V gene sequence: CDR1 MDHEN, CDR2 SYDVKM. The CDR3 runs to 13 residues. V trimming: 3 bases; J trimming: 5 bases; junction bases outside the gene matches: 4. The CDR3 DNA reads as TGTGCCAGCAGTTTGAGGACAGGCCACGAGCAGTACTTC. It translates to CASSLRTGHEQYF.

The chain links TRBV7-6 to TRBJ2-7; a weak D match, TRBD1 (6 bases). V lost 1 base and J lost 7, with 17 bases in between. The germline V gene encodes CDR1 SGHVS and CDR2 FNYEAQ. The CDR3 extends over 15 amino acids. The CDR3 reads CASSLEGTTSEEQYF. The CDR3 DNA reads TGTGCCAGCAGCTTAGAGGGGACAACTTCGGAGGAGCAGTACTTC.

This clone was observed a handful of times. The chain combines TRBV5-1 with TRBJ2-1, with a tentative D call TRBD2 (5 bases). CDR1 SGHRS and CDR2 YFSETQ come from the germline V gene. Trimming shortened V by 4 bases and J by 0 bases, and 14 bases separated the two germline ends. There are 16 residues in the CDR3. The CDR3 sequence is CASSPIALSSYNEQFF. The CDR3 DNA is TGCGCCAGCAGCCCAATAGCGTTAAGCTCCTACAATGAGCAGTTCTTC.

V and J are TRBV15 and TRBJ1-5; D remains ambiguous. This CDR3 contains 15 residues. From germline, CDR1 is LNHNV and CDR2 YYDKDF (reference sequence). V was pared by 0 bases and J by 0 bases, with 6 bases between. The CDR3: CATSRDWCSNQPQHF. CDR3 bases: TGTGCCACCAGCAGAGATTGGTGTAGCAATCAGCCCCAGCATTTT.

The chain uses TRBV28 and TRBJ2-3; tentative D call: TRBD2 (5 bases). Trimming removed 5 bases at V and 3 bases at J, with 15 bases between. The CDR3 covers 15 residues. Germline lookup yields CDR1 MDHEN and CDR2 SYDVKM. The CDR3 reads CASSAQRARTDTQYF. The DNA for the CDR3 is TGTGCCAGCAGTGCCCAGAGGGCTAGGACAGATACGCAGTATTTT.

This clone has just a few counts. Within the sample, other DNA sequences also encode this same CDR3. This chain connects TRBV20-1 to TRBJ2-7; 8 bases agree with TRBD2. CDR3 length equals 15 residues. J lost 2 bases, V lost 1 base, and 7 bases had no gene match. The germline V gene has CDR1 DFQATT and CDR2 SNEGSKA (reference sequence). CDR3 nucleotides: TGCAGTGCTAGAGGCAGCGGGGGCCTAACCTACGAGCAGTACTTC. It yields the protein CSARGSGGLTYEQYF.

V gene TRBV5-1 combines with J gene TRBJ2-7; 10 bases agree with TRBD1. This CDR3 is 14 amino acids long. CDR1 is SGHRS, CDR2 YFSETQ, per germline. J was trimmed by 2 bases and V by 4 bases; bases with no gene match: 3. CDR3 in amino acids: CASSAGQGTYEQYF. The CDR3 coding sequence is TGCGCCAGCAGCGCGGGACAGGGGACCTACGAGCAGTACTTC.

This clone was picked up many times. The rearrangement joins TRBV28 to TRBJ2-7, with D perhaps given as TRBD1 or TRBD2 (5 bases each). Trimming left V 8 bases short and J 2 bases short, with 13 bases between. The CDR3 loop spans 13 amino acids. Germline CDR1 and CDR2: MDHEN and SYDVKM. The CDR3 DNA is TGTGCCAGCCTCCGACAGCGGCCCTACGAGCAGTACTTC. Translated: CASLRQRPYEQYF.

This clone appeared a few times. The rearrangement uses TRBV12-3 or TRBV12-4 and TRBJ1-2; D ambiguous. Trimming left V 5 bases short and J 5 bases short, with 15 bases between. This CDR3 has 14 residues. The CDR3 protein is CASSAAACNYGYTF. Written as DNA, the CDR3 is TGTGCCAGCAGTGCAGCAGCGTGTAATTATGGCTACACCTTC.

This clone was recorded a few times. The chain employs TRBV7-3 and TRBJ2-3, with a possible D match to TRBD2 (6 bases). The CDR3 consists of 19 residues. The V and J ends lost 4 bases and 0 bases respectively, with 23 bases between them. Germline CDR1 is SGHTA and CDR2 is FQGTGA. CDR3 bases: TGTGCCAGCAGCTCTCAAGGGGCCGCGGAGGGGCTTAGCACAGATACGCAGTATTTT. Translation: CASSSQGAAEGLSTDTQYF.

This clone was counted between two and nine times. V and J are TRBV2 and TRBJ2-1; D call uncertain. Germline V gene data show CDR1 as SNHLY and CDR2 as FYNNEI. The CDR3 loop spans 11 amino acids. Trimming pared 3 bases from V and 4 bases from J, leaving 1 base between. The CDR3, as DNA: TGTGCCAGCAGTGATTACAATGAGCAGTTCTTC. Translated: CASSDYNEQFF.

Details on this clone: At the DNA level, this CDR3 is encoded by other sequences in the same sample as well. The gene calls are TRBV2 and TRBJ2-7; D tentatively fits TRBD1 or TRBD2 (5 bases each). Germline CDR1 reads SNHLY; CDR2 reads FYNNEI. V lost 7 bases and J lost 0, with 16 bases in between. The CDR3 loop spans 15 amino acids. DNA for the CDR3: TGTGCCAGCAACGGGGCTTGGCGTCACTCCTACGAGCAGTACTTC. Translated, it gives CASNGAWRHSYEQYF.

The rearrangement uses TRBV20-1 and TRBJ1-5; D unclear. The CDR3 totals 12 residues. Germline CDR1 is DFQATT and CDR2 is SNEGSKA (reference sequence). V gave up 3 bases and J gave up 1 base, with 4 bases separating them. CDR3 nucleotides: TGCAGTGCTAGTCGGAGCAATCAGCCCCAGCATTTT. Protein sequence: CSASRSNQPQHF.

This clone was seen only a few times. The chain recombines TRBV27 with TRBJ2-3; 8 nucleotides agree with TRBD2. The CDR3 runs to 15 residues. Germline trimming cut 8 bases from V and 1 base from J; bases unmatched to any gene: 8. Germline V gives CDR1 MNHEY, CDR2 SMNVEV (reference sequence). CDR3 residues: CASRPLAGGTDTQYF. CDR3 in DNA: TGTGCCAGCCGCCCCCTAGCGGGCGGCACAGATACGCAGTATTTT.

This chain joins TRBV5-6 and TRBJ2-1; D unresolved. CDR1 is SGHDT, CDR2 YYEEEE, per germline. This CDR3 region has 13 residues. Between the trimmed V and J ends, which lost 0 bases and 9 bases, there was a span of 10 bases. CDR3: CASSLGSIFEQFF. DNA for the CDR3: TGTGCCAGCAGCTTGGGATCAATTTTTGAGCAGTTCTTC.

This clone was counted between two and nine times. V is TRBV2 and J is TRBJ1-1; D perhaps matches TRBD1 (5 bases). The CDR3 consists of 14 residues. The germline V and J ends were trimmed by 3 bases and 4 bases, with 12 bases remaining between them. Germline V CDR1 and CDR2: SNHLY, FYNNEI. CDR3 residues: CASSDRLGGTEAFF. The CDR3 region has the DNA TGTGCCAGCAGTGACCGACTCGGGGGCACTGAAGCTTTCTTT.

This chain links TRBV6-1 with TRBJ2-1, with 9 bases lining up with TRBD2. This CDR3 comprises 18 residues. V gave up 6 bases and J gave up 3 bases; unmatched junction bases: 15. The germline CDR1 and CDR2 sequences are MNHNS and SASEGT. The CDR3, as DNA: TGTGCCAGCAGGAAGGTTCCTAGCGGGATGGCCCACTACAATGAGCAGTTCTTC. Translated, it gives CASRKVPSGMAHYNEQFF.

This clone was observed a handful of times. The chain joins TRBV19 to TRBJ1-1; 8 positions agree with TRBD1. There are 14 residues in the CDR3. V gave up 5 bases and J gave up 3 bases; unmatched junction bases: 5. Per the germline V gene, CDR1 is LNHDA and CDR2 is SQIVND (reference sequence). The CDR3 protein is CASSAQGGDTEAFF. The CDR3 bases are TGTGCCAGTAGTGCACAGGGGGGAGACACTGAAGCTTTCTTT. The whole variable domain, filled in from reference TRBV19 and TRBJ1-1, reads DGGITQSPKYLFRKEGQNVTLSCEQNLNHDAMYWYRQDPGQGLRLIYYSQIVNDFQKGDIAEGYSVSREKKESFPLTVTSAQKNPTAFYLCASSAQGGDTEAFFGQGTRLTVV.

This clone has more than one count but fewer than ten. One end of the junction is discordant with germline, which a read error may explain. The V call is TRBV6-1, the J call TRBJ1-1; 7 nucleotides align to TRBD1. Germline CDR1 and CDR2: MNHNS and SASEGT. The CDR3 is made up of 13 amino acids. As DNA, the CDR3 is TGTGTCAGCAGTAGACAGGGGAACACTGAAGCTTTCTTT. It encodes CVSSRQGNTEAFF.

The chain uses TRBV11-2 and TRBJ2-7; TRBD1 aligns across 7 bases. CDR1 is SGHAT and CDR2 is FQNNGV in the germline V gene. There are 13 residues in the CDR3. Germline trimming cut 0 bases from V and 6 bases from J; bases unmatched to any gene: 2. For the CDR3, the DNA is TGTGCCAGCAGCTTAGACAGGGGGTCCGAGCAGTACTTC. This translates into CASSLDRGSEQYF.

The chain joins TRBV7-1 to TRBJ2-3; TRBD2 aligns across 15 bases. TRBV7-1 is an ORF for which the function is uncertain. V lost 2 bases to trimming and J lost 4 bases; unmatched junction nucleotides: 10. The CDR3 consists of 19 residues. The DNA of the CDR3 is TGTGCCAGCAGCTCACCCCGGACTAGCGGGAGGGCCGGGGCAGATACGCAGTATTTT. As protein: CASSSPRTSGRAGADTQYF.